This TCR beta chain was recovered during a study of shared clonotypes between healthy human individuals. Overall study: Contributing individuals were two females and a few males aged 18 to 49. Whole-study results and caveats: With several donors compared, approximately 5.5% of naive CD4 clonotypes were shared.

Only one count was recorded for this clone. The antigen is not known. V was cut by 4 bases and J by 0 bases, with 3 bases left in between. CDR3 length: 12 residues. Germline lookup yields CDR1 SGHDT and CDR2 YYEEEE. Several immunoSEQ plates held equal portions of the genomic DNA taken from each subset. Method: immunoSEQ multiplex PCR; TCRdb's copy keeps in-frame clones and lacks some. The sample has fewer than 1 million clones, about 96% seen once; the top ten hold approximately 0.2%. The naive CD8 subset, CD45RO-negative cells positively selected for CCR7, excluded terminally differentiated effector memory CD45RA+ cells.

This TCR was sampled from a man aged 25-45 years in good health. Sequencing was carried out using naive CD8+ T cells sorted from blood. The rearrangement uses TRBV5-6 and TRBJ2-3; D remains ambiguous. The CDR3 DNA reads as TGTGCCAGCAGCGAAAGCACAGATACGCAGTATTTT. Its protein product is CASSESTDTQYF.